The entry that follows covers one TCR beta chain sequence. These data originate in a study of cytomegalovirus exposure and HLA in healthy donors. In the PCR, 60 Vbeta and 13 Jbeta primers were used. Measured with immunoSEQ multiplex PCR; TCRdb has only the in-frame clones, and not every one. This table holds about 170,000 clones, about 79% found once. CDR1 is LNHNV and CDR2 is YYDKDF in the germline V gene (reference sequence). The V end was cut by 4 bases, the J end by 7 bases, with 14 bases between. This CDR3 is built from 14 residues. V is TRBV15 and J is TRBJ2-4; D is possibly TRBD1 (7 bases). This receptor was taken from a woman in her forties or fifties in good health and CMV-seronegative. The specimen was PBMCs. This CDR3 is CATSNYRGGNIQYF. CDR3 sequence (DNA): TGTGCCACCAGCAACTACAGGGGAGGTAACATTCAGTACTTC.